This T cell receptor beta chain was profiled in a study of T cell responses to AZD1222 COVID-19 vaccine. Study outcomes and limitations: Regions 160-218 and 743-854 dominated among vaccine-associated CD4 TCRs spanning spike.

On this clone: The antigen is undetermined.

Produced via immunoSEQ multiplex PCR; TCRdb's table is partial and in-frame only. The repertoire includes about 56,000 clones, 80% of them detected once, and approximately 5% sits in the top ten. The receptor's source is an adult who received the AZD1222 COVID-19 vaccine. Sequences were derived from peripheral blood, sampled 28 days after the second AZD1222 dose.

CDR3 sequence reads: CASSFGTGSEKLFF. Written as DNA, the CDR3 is TGCGCCAGCAGCTTCGGGACAGGTTCTGAAAAACTGTTTTTT. The chain employs TRBV5-1 and TRBJ1-4; TRBD1 agrees at 8 bases. This CDR3 comprises 14 residues. Trimming took 2 bases from V and 7 from J; bases not matched to a gene: 4. CDR1 and CDR2 (germline): SGHRS, YFSETQ.